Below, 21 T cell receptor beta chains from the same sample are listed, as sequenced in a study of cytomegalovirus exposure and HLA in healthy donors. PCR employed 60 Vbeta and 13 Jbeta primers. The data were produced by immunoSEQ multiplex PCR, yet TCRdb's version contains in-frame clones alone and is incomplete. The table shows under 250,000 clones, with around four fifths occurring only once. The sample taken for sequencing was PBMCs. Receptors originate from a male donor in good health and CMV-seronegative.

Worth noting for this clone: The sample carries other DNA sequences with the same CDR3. The chain's CDR3 is CASSHYEQYF. The DNA of the CDR3 is TGTGCCAGCAGTCACTACGAGCAGTACTTC. The chain links TRBV28 to TRBJ2-7; D is undetermined. Trimming removed 5 bases from V and 3 bases from J, with 2 bases in between. The CDR3 consists of 10 residues. In germline, CDR1 is MDHEN, CDR2 SYDVKM.

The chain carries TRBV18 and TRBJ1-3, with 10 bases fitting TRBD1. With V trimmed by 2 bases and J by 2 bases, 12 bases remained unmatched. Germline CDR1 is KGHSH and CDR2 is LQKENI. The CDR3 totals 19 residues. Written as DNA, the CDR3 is TGTGCCAGCTCACCAAATCTCGGACAGGGGGTCGGCACTGGAAACACCATATATTTT. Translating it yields CASSPNLGQGVGTGNTIYF.

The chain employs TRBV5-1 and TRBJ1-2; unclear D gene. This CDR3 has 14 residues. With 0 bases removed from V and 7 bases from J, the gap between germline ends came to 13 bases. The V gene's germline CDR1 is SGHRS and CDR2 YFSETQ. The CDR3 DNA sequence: TGCGCCAGCAGCTTGGATTTTTTAACTTCTGGCTACACCTTC. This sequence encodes CASSLDFLTSGYTF. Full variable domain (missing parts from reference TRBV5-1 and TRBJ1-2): KAGVTQTPRYLIKTRGQQVTLSCSPISGHRSVSWYQQTPGQGLQFLFEYFSETQRNKGNFPGRFSGRQFSNSRSEMNVSTLELGDSALYLCASSLDFLTSGYTFGSGTRLTVV.

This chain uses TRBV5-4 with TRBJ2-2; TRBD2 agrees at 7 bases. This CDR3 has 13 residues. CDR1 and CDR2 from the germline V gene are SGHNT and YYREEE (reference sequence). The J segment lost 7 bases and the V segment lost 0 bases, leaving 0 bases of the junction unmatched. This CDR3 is CASSLGTSGELFF. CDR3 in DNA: TGTGCCAGCAGCTTGGGGACTAGCGGGGAGCTGTTTTTT.

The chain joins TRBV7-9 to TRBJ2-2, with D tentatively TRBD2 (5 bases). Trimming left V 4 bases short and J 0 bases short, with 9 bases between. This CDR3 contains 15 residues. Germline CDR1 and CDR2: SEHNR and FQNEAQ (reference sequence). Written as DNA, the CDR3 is TGTGCCAGCAGCTATAGCGTGACGAACACCGGGGAGCTGTTTTTT. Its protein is CASSYSVTNTGELFF.

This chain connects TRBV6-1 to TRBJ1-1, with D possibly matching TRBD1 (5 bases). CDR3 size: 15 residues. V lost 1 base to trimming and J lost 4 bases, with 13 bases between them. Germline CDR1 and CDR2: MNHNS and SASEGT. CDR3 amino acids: CASSEGPGKATEAFF. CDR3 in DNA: TGTGCCAGCAGTGAAGGTCCAGGGAAGGCCACTGAAGCTTTCTTT.

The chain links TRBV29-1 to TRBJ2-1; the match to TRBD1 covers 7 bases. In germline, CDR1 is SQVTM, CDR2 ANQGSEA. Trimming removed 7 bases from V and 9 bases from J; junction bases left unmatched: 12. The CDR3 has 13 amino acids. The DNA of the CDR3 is TGCAGCGCCCCCAAACAGGGGTTAGCTGAGCAGTTCTTC. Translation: CSAPKQGLAEQFF.

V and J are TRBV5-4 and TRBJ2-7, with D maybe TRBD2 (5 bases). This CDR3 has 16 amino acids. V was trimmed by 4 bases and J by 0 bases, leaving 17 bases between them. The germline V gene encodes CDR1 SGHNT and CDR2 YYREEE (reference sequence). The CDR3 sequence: CASSAGGRPSSYEQYF. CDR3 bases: TGTGCCAGCAGCGCGGGTGGCAGGCCGAGCTCCTACGAGCAGTACTTC.

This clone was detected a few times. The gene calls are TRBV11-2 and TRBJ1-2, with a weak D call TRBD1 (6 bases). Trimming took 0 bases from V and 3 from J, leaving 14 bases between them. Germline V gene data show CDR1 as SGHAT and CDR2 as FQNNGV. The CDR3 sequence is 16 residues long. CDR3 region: CASSLEPHRADYGYTF. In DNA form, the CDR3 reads TGTGCCAGCAGCTTAGAGCCGCACAGGGCCGACTATGGCTACACCTTC.

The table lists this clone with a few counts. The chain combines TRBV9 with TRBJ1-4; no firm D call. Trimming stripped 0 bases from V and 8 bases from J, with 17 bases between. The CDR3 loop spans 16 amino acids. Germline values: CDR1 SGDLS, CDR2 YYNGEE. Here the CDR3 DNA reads TGTGCCAGCAGCGTAGACCCCGGGCCCTGGAGGGAAAAACTGTTTTTT. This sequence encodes CASSVDPGPWREKLFF.

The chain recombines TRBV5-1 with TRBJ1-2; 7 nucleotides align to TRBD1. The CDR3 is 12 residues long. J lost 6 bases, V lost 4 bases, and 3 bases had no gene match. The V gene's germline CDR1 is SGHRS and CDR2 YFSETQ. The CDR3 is CASSTQGDGYTF. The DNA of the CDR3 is TGCGCCAGCAGCACCCAGGGGGATGGCTACACCTTC.

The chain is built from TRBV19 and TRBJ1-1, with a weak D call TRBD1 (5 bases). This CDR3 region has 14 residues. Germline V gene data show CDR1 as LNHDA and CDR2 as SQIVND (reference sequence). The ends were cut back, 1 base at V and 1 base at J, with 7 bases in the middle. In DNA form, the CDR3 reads TGTGCCAGTAGTATAGGACAGCGGAACACTGAAGCTTTCTTT. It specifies CASSIGQRNTEAFF.

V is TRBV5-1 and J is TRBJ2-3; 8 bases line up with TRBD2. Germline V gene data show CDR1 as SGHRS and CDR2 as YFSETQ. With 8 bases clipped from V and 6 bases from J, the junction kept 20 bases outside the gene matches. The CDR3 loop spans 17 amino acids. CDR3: CASYRERPGLASDTQYF. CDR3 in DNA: TGCGCCAGTTACCGGGAGCGACCCGGACTAGCCTCGGATACGCAGTATTTT.

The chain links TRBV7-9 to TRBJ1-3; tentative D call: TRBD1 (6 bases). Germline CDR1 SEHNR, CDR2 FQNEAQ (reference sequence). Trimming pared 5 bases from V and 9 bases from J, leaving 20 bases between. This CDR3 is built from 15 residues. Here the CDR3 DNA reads TGTGCCAGCAGCCCAAGGACAGATCTCCTTGCCACCATATATTTT. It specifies CASSPRTDLLATIYF. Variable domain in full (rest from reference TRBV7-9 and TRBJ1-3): DTGVSQNPRHKITKRGQNVTFRCDPISEHNRLYWYRQTLGQGPEFLTYFQNEAQLEKSRLLSDRFSAERPKGSFSTLEIQRTEQGDSAMYLCASSPRTDLLATIYFGEGSWLTVV.

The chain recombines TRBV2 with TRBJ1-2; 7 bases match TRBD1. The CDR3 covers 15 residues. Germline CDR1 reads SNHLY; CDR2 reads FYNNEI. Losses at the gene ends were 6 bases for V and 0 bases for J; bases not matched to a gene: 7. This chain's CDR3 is CASRGGTAANYGYTF. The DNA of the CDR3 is TGTGCCAGCAGGGGTGGGACAGCAGCTAACTATGGCTACACCTTC. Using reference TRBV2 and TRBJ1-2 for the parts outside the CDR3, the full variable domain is EPEVTQTPSHQVTQMGQEVILRCVPISNHLYFYWYRQILGQKVEFLVSFYNNEISEKSEIFDDQFSVERPDGSNFTLKIRSTKLEDSAMYFCASRGGTAANYGYTFGSGTRLTVV.

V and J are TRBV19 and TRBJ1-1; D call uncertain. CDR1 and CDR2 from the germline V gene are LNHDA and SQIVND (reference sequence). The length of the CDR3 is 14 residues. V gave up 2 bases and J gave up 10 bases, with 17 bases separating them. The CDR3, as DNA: TGTGCCAGTAGTATAATCCCATGGATGGGGAGAGCTTTCTTT. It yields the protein CASSIIPWMGRAFF.

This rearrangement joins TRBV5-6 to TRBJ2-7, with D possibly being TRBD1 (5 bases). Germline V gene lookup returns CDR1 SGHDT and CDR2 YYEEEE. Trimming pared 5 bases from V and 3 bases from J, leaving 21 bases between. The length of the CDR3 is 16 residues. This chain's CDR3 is CASSLGGQGWFYEQYF. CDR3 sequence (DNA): TGTGCCAGCAGTCTTGGTGGCCAGGGATGGTTCTACGAGCAGTACTTC.

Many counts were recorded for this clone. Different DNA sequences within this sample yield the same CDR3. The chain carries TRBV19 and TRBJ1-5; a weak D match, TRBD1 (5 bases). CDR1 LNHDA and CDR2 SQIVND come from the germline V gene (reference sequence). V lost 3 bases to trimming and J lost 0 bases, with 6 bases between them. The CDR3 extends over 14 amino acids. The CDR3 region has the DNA TGTGCCAGTAGTATCCAGGGTAGCAATCAGCCCCAGCATTTT. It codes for CASSIQGSNQPQHF.

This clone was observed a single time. CDR3 in DNA: TGTGCCAGCAGCCCGGACAGAGGATCCTACGAGCAGTACTTC. As protein: CASSPDRGSYEQYF. The chain employs TRBV6-5 and TRBJ2-5; the D gene is possibly TRBD1 (6 bases). The J call may be mistaken, given a closer DNA end match to TRBJ2-7. The CDR3 loop spans 14 amino acids. Germline lookup yields CDR1 MNHEY and CDR2 SVGAGI.

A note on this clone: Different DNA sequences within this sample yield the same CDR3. CDR3 bases: TGTGCCATCAGTGGTGGTACAGGGGGGTCGCGAGAGCAGTACTTC. This translates into CAISGGTGGSREQYF. The chain has TRBV10-3 and TRBJ2-7, with 8 bases matching TRBD1. The trim removed 4 bases at V and 7 bases at J, leaving 12 bases unmatched. CDR1 is ENHRY and CDR2 is SYGVKD in the germline V gene. The CDR3 totals 15 residues.

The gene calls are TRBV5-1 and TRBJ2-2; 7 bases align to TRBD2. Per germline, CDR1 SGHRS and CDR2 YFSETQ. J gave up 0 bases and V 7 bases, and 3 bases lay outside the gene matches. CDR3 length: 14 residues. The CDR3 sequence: CASGGGANTGELFF. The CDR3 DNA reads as TGCGCCAGCGGGGGGGGAGCGAACACCGGGGAGCTGTTTTTT. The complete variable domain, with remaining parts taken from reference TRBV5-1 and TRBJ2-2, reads KAGVTQTPRYLIKTRGQQVTLSCSPISGHRSVSWYQQTPGQGLQFLFEYFSETQRNKGNFPGRFSGRQFSNSRSEMNVSTLELGDSALYLCASGGGANTGELFFGEGSRLTVL.